This is a list of T cell receptor beta chains from one sample in a study of T cells in Graves' hyperthyroidism and ophthalmopathy. TCRdb fed the multiplex PCR reads into MiXCR, producing one record per CDR3 protein. The sample carries hundreds of thousands of distinct CDR3 sequences, roughly a sixth recorded once. Source material: blood. Every receptor here comes from a young woman with Graves' hyperthyroidism. CDR3s include the opening cysteine and the closing phenylalanine or tryptophan. A D gene is named only where the DNA matches it firmly. Part of the rows lack a size; the others show once, few, many or a class for expanded clones.

j_call clone_size v_call d_call cdr3_aa cdr3_nt
TRBJ1-3 few TRBV4-1 - CASSQAPGRDSGNTIYF TGCGCCAGCAGCCAAGCTCCAGGGAGAGACTCTGGAAACACCATATATTTT
TRBJ1-5 many TRBV6-1 - CASSETGNQPQHF TGTGCCAGCAGTGAGACAGGCAATCAGCCCCAGCATTTT
TRBJ2-1 - TRBV3-1 TRBD2 CASSQDWWGTSEAYNEQFF TGTGCCAGCAGCCAAGATTGGTGGGGGACTAGCGAGGCCTACAATGAGCAGTTCTTC
TRBJ1-2 few TRBV19 - CASTQSRDNTGYTF TGTGCCAGTACCCAGAGCCGGGACAATACTGGCTACACCTTC
TRBJ2-7 few TRBV7-3 - CASRWTPFYEQYF TGTGCCAGCAGATGGACACCCTTCTACGAGCAGTACTTC
TRBJ1-1 many TRBV7-9 - CASSDDGSGAFF TGTGCCAGCAGCGATGACGGCAGTGGAGCTTTCTTT
TRBJ1-6 many TRBV30 - CAWSVPRGGAPPLHF TGTGCCTGGAGTGTACCGAGGGGGGGAGCTCCCCCCCTCCACTTT
TRBJ2-2 - TRBV5-6 TRBD2 CASSLAGTSGRGLFF TGTGCCAGCAGCTTGGCCGGGACTAGCGGGAGAGGGCTGTTTTTT
TRBJ2-6 - TRBV5-7 TRBD1 CASSQRDRALSGANVLTF TGTGCCAGCAGCCAACGGGACAGGGCACTCTCTGGGGCCAACGTCCTGACTTTC
TRBJ1-6 many TRBV3-1 - CASSPRQSSYNSPLHF TGTGCCAGCAGCCCAAGACAGAGCTCCTATAATTCACCCCTCCACTTT
TRBJ2-5 - TRBV12-5 - CASGWGDNQETQYF TGTGCTAGTGGTTGGGGAGATAACCAAGAGACCCAGTACTTC
TRBJ2-7 many TRBV20-1 TRBD1 CTMLGTAYEQYF TGCACCATGTTAGGGACAGCCTACGAGCAGTACTTC
TRBJ2-7 many TRBV6-1 - CASSEAVSYEQYF TGTGCCAGCAGTGAAGCGGTTTCCTACGAGCAGTACTTC
TRBJ2-1 once TRBV4-2 TRBD2 CASTRWLAGGTGPNEQFF TGTGCCAGCACACGGTGGCTAGCGGGGGGAACTGGTCCCAATGAGCAGTTCTTC
TRBJ2-7 many TRBV20-1 - CSARDPGIDEQYF TGCAGTGCCCGAGATCCGGGAATCGACGAGCAGTACTTC
TRBJ1-4 few TRBV28 - CASATGYEKLFF TGTGCCAGCGCCACAGGGTATGAAAAACTGTTTTTT
TRBJ1-5 many TRBV20-1 - CSAQAGSGNQPQHF TGCAGTGCCCAGGCCGGTTCAGGCAATCAGCCCCAGCATTTT
TRBJ2-7 - TRBV19 TRBD1 CASSIFLDRTYEQYF TGTGCCAGTAGTATCTTTTTGGACAGGACCTACGAGCAGTACTTC
TRBJ2-3 many TRBV20-1 - CSAIHSSGGTDTQYF TGCAGTGCTATACATTCGAGCGGCGGCACAGATACGCAGTATTTT
TRBJ1-1 many TRBV28 - CASSLGGGGWGTEAFF TGTGCCAGCAGTTTAGGGGGGGGGGGCTGGGGTACTGAAGCTTTCTTT
TRBJ2-3 many TRBV9 - CASSAGTFAADTQYF TGTGCCAGCAGCGCGGGAACCTTCGCGGCAGATACGCAGTATTTT
TRBJ2-2 - TRBV6-1 - CATSGRGPGVRELFF TGTGCCACCTCAGGGAGGGGGCCGGGGGTGAGGGAGCTGTTTTTT
TRBJ2-7 - TRBV9 TRBD1 CASSVGQGAFYEQYF TGTGCCAGCAGCGTAGGGCAGGGGGCATTCTACGAGCAGTACTTC
TRBJ1-4 many TRBV5-6 TRBD1 CASSLGQGRKKLFF TGTGCCAGCAGCTTGGGACAGGGCAGGAAAAAACTGTTTTTT